This TCR beta chain appears in the sequencing data of a study of blood T cell repertoires in COVID-19. TCRdb keeps only in-frame clones here, not all; method: immunoSEQ multiplex PCR. The data show roughly 150,000 clones, around 85% seen once. Germline V gene lookup returns CDR1 MNHEY and CDR2 SVGAGI. V lost 10 bases and J 1 base, leaving 13 bases between the germline ends. The CDR3 sequence is 13 residues long. Seattle participants joined during active infection and were tracked over time. V usage is TRBV6-5 and J usage is TRBJ1-1; D remains ambiguous. This sequence originates from an elderly woman with COVID-19, enrolled during active disease. Input material: peripheral blood. CDR3 sequence reads: CATPSQENTEAFF. The CDR3 bases are TGTGCCACCCCATCTCAGGAGAACACTGAAGCTTTCTTT.